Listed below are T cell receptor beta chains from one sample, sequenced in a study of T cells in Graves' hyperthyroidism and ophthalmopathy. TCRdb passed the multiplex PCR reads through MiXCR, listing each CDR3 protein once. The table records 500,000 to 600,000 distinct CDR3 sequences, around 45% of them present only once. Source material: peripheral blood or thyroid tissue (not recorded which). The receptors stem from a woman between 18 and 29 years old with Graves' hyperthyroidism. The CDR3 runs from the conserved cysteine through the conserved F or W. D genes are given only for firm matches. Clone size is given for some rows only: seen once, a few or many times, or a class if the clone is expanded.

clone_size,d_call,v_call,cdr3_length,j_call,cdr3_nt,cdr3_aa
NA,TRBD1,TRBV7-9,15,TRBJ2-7,TGTGCCAGCAGCGCGGACAGGGGCCTCTATGGAGAGCAGTACTTC,CASSADRGLYGEQYF
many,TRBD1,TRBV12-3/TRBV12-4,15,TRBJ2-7,TGTGCCAGCAGTTCTCCCGGGACAGGGTCGGGCGAGCAGTACTTC,CASSSPGTGSGEQYF
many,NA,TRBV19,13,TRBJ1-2,TGTGCCAGTAGCCCCTACAGAAACTATGGCTACACCTTC,CASSPYRNYGYTF
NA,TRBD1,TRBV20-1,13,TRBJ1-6,TGCAGCCAAGTAGGACAGGGTGGTTCACCCCTCCACTTT,CSQVGQGGSPLHF
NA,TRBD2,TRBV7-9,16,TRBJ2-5,TGTGCCAGCAGCCCGGGGACTAGCGGGATTCAAGAGACCCAGTACTTC,CASSPGTSGIQETQYF
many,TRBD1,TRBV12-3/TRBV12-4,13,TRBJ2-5,TGTGCCAGCATACAGGGGGGCGAAGAGACCCAGTACTTC,CASIQGGEETQYF
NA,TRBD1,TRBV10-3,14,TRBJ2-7,TGTGCCATCAGTGGGGGGTCAGGGGGCTACGAGCAGTACTTC,CAISGGSGGYEQYF
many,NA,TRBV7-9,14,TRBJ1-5,TGTGCCAGCAGCTTATCAACCAGCAATCAGCCCCAGCATTTT,CASSLSTSNQPQHF
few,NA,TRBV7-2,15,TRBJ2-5,TGTGCCAGCAGCTTTTCCGGGGGGCGCCAAGAGACCCAGTACTTC,CASSFSGGRQETQYF
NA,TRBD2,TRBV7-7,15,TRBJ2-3,TGTGCCAGCAGCCTAGCGGGAGGGCCCACAGATACGCAGTATTTT,CASSLAGGPTDTQYF
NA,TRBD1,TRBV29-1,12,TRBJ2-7,TGCAGCGCAGGACAGGGGACCTACGAGCAGTACTTC,CSAGQGTYEQYF
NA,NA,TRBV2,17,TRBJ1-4,TGTGCCAGCAGTGGAGGAGCGCCGCAGGGCGTTTCGGGAAAACTGTTTTTT,CASSGGAPQGVSGKLFF
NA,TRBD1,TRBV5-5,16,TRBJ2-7,TGTGCCAGCAGCCCCGGGACAGGACTCAGCTCCTACGAGCAGTACTTC,CASSPGTGLSSYEQYF
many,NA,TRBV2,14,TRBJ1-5,TGTGCCAGCAGTGAGTCAGATTTCAATCAGCCCCAGCATTTT,CASSESDFNQPQHF
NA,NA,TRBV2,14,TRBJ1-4,TGTGCCAGCAGTTTATTGCAGACAGGTGAAAAACTGTTTTTT,CASSLLQTGEKLFF
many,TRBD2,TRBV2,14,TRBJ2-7,TGTGCCAGCAAAGGGACTAGCGGGAGCTACGAGCAGTACTTC,CASKGTSGSYEQYF
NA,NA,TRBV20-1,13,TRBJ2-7,TGCAGTGCAACAACCGACAGGTGGGACGAGCAGTACTTC,CSATTDRWDEQYF
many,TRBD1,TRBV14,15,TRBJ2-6,TGTGCCAGCAGCCGCGGACAGGGTGAGGCCAACGTCCTGACTTTC,CASSRGQGEANVLTF
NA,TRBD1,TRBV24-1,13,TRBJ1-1,TGTGCCACCAGCCAGGGACAGGGTTTGTACGCTTTCTTT,CATSQGQGLYAFF
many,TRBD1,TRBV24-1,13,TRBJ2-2,TGTGCCACCGGGACAGAGAACACCGGGGAGCTGTTTTTT,CATGTENTGELFF
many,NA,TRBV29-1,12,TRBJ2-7,TGCAGCGTTGAGGTTCGACCTTACGAGCAGTACTTC,CSVEVRPYEQYF
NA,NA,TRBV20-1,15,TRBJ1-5,TGCAGTGCTAGAGAGGGGGGGGGGAGCGGGCAGCCCCAGCATTTT,CSAREGGGSGQPQHF
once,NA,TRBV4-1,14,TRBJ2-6,TGCGCCAGCAGGGGGTCTATTGGGGCCAACGTCCTGACTTTC,CASRGSIGANVLTF
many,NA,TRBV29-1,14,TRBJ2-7,TGCAGCGCGCAGAATCGAAGGGGCTCCTACGAGCAGTACTTC,CSAQNRRGSYEQYF
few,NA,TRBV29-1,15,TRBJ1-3,TGCAGCGTCCAGGTTTCAACATCGTATGGCTACACCATATATTTT,CSVQVSTSYGYTIYF
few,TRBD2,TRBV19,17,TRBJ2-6,TGTGCCAGTAGTATAGATGGGGGGGAGGCTGGGGCCAACGTCCTGACTTTC,CASSIDGGEAGANVLTF
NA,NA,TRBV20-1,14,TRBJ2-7,TGCAGTGCTGAGGGGGGAGGCGTCTCCTACGAGCAGTACTTC,CSAEGGGVSYEQYF
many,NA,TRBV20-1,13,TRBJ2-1,TGCAGTGCCCATAGCGCCTACCGCAATGAGCAGTTCTTC,CSAHSAYRNEQFF
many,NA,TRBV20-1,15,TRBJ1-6,TGCAAGGGAGGGGTCACAGGAGGGTATAATTCACCCCTCCACTTT,CKGGVTGGYNSPLHF
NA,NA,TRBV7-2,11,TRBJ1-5,TGTGCCAGCAGCATACGGGAGACCCAGCATTTT,CASSIRETQHF
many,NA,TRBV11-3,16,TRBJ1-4,TGTGCCAGCAGCTCCACCTTAACAGGGAATGGTGAAAAACTGTTTTTT,CASSSTLTGNGEKLFF
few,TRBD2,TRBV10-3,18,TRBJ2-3,TGTGCCATCAGTGAGTCTGCTAGCGGGAGGGCAGGAGCAGATACGCAGTATTTT,CAISESASGRAGADTQYF
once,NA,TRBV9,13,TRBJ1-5,TGTGCTACCCCCCACAGTAGCAATCAGCCCCAGCATTTT,CATPHSSNQPQHF
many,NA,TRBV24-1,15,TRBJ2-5,TGTGCCACCAGCGCCACGATACAGAGTCAAGAGACCCAGTACTTC,CATSATIQSQETQYF